The entry below describes one TCR beta chain. This CDR3 is 14 amino acids long. V lost 0 bases, J lost 5 bases, and 11 bases lay in between. Germline CDR1 is SGHDT and CDR2 is YYEEEE. These data belong to a study of shared clonotypes between healthy human individuals. The wider study: Researchers assigned three CD4 naive, three CD4 memory, two CD8 naive and one CD8 memory plate to each donor.

Clones were read by immunoSEQ multiplex PCR, and TCRdb kept only the in-frame ones, dropping some. The repertoire holds 600,000 or so clones, 95% seen once, with over 0.09% in the top ten. CD45RO-negative, CCR7-positively selected cells formed the naive CD8 fraction, excluding terminally differentiated effector memory CD45RA+ cells. The receptor comes from a woman aged 25 to 39 in good health. V is TRBV5-6 and J is TRBJ2-5; no clear D gene. Sequenced: naive CD8+ T cells sorted from blood. The CDR3 DNA reads as TGTGCCAGCAGCTTGGCCATAGGGCACGAGACCCAGTACTTC. Translation: CASSLAIGHETQYF.